The 21 T cell receptor beta chains below come from one sample, sequenced in a study of CD8 T cells in Susac syndrome. With random hexamers, 0.5 to 1 ug RNA was reverse transcribed. TCRdb used MiXCR to reprocess the immunoSEQ multiplex PCR reads, holding one entry per CDR3 protein. The sample has under 200,000 distinct CDR3 sequences, about 91% seen once; the top ten hold approximately 0.086%. The sequencing sample was made of CD4+ T cells from PBMCs. The receptors shown here come from a human donor with Susac syndrome.

As DNA, the CDR3 is TGTGCCAGCAGCTTAGGGACAGCTAGCACTGAAGCTTTCTTT. This gives the protein CASSLGTASTEAFF. V and J are TRBV7-9 and TRBJ1-1, with D possibly TRBD1 on 6 matching bases. Trimming took off 1 base at V and 4 bases at J, with 10 bases between the two ends. This CDR3 contains 14 residues. CDR1 and CDR2 from the germline V gene are SEHNR and FQNEAQ (reference sequence).

This rearrangement joins TRBV25-1 to TRBJ2-7; maybe TRBD1 (5 bases). CDR1 MGHDK and CDR2 SYGVNS come from the germline V gene. Trimming removed 2 bases from V and 5 bases from J, with 10 bases in between. The CDR3 contains 13 residues. The CDR3 nucleotides are TGTGCCAGCAGTGAACAGGGAACCCACGAGCAGTACTTC. Protein sequence: CASSEQGTHEQYF.

The chain joins TRBV6-6 to TRBJ1-2, with D possibly being TRBD1 (5 bases). With 7 bases removed from V and 8 bases from J, the gap between germline ends came to 14 bases. Germline CDR1 reads MNHNY; CDR2 reads SVGAGI (reference sequence). CDR3 length equals 12 residues. The CDR3 region is CASTIGGGGYTF. The CDR3 DNA follows: TGTGCCAGCACGATCGGGGGGGGAGGCTACACCTTC.

In this sample, this clonotype turned up once. This chain joins TRBV19 and TRBJ2-1, with 7 bases identical to TRBD2. V trimming: 5 bases; J trimming: 8 bases; junction bases outside the gene matches: 9. This CDR3 contains 14 residues. Per germline, CDR1 LNHDA and CDR2 SQIVND (reference sequence). The CDR3 DNA sequence: TGTGCCAGTAGTCCCTCGACTAGCTCTGATGAGCAGTTCTTC. This translates into CASSPSTSSDEQFF.

The chain joins TRBV12-3 or TRBV12-4 to TRBJ1-6; no clear D. The CDR3 is 13 residues long. Trimming pared 6 bases from V and 9 bases from J, leaving 12 bases between. CDR3 region: CASSLPFGSPLHF. The CDR3, as DNA: TGTGCCAGCAGCCTCCCCTTTGGTTCACCCCTCCACTTT.

The chain links TRBV15 to TRBJ1-2, with D hard to call. V lost 5 bases and J 1 base, leaving 20 bases between the germline ends. Germline V gene sequence: CDR1 LNHNV, CDR2 YYDKDF (reference sequence). The CDR3 totals 17 residues. The CDR3 loop is CATSPFIYGQINYGYTF. In DNA, the CDR3 is TGTGCCACCAGCCCGTTTATTTATGGCCAGATTAACTATGGCTACACCTTC.

The genes are TRBV11-3 and TRBJ2-7; D is uncertain. V dropped 7 bases and J dropped 6 bases, with 4 bases sitting between them. CDR3 length: 9 residues. Per germline, CDR1 SGHNT and CDR2 YENEEA. This CDR3 reads CASIIEQYF. DNA of the CDR3: TGTGCCAGCATTATCGAGCAGTACTTC.

This chain connects TRBV7-6 to TRBJ2-2, with D uncertain. The CDR3 length is 17 residues. From germline, CDR1 is SGHVS and CDR2 FNYEAQ. The V and J ends lost 5 bases and 3 bases respectively, with 19 bases between them. In DNA, the CDR3 is TGTGCCAGCAGCCGCGCCCGGACCACTGGATACACCGGGGAGCTGTTTTTT. Its protein is CASSRARTTGYTGELFF.

The chain has TRBV30 and TRBJ1-5; D is undetermined. The germline V gene has CDR1 GTSNPN and CDR2 SVGIG (reference sequence). The CDR3 has 13 amino acids. V gave up 2 bases and J gave up 5 bases, with 10 bases separating them. CDR3 amino acids: CAWSPAGYQPQHF. For the CDR3, the DNA is TGTGCCTGGAGTCCCGCCGGATATCAGCCCCAGCATTTT.

The chain employs TRBV20-1 and TRBJ2-7, with TRBD2 matching over 9 bases. Germline V lookup: CDR1 DFQATT, CDR2 SNEGSKA (reference sequence). With V trimmed by 3 bases and J by 7 bases, 4 bases remained unmatched. The CDR3 runs to 12 residues. For the CDR3, the DNA is TGCAGTGCTAGTGTTCTAGCGGGGGAGCAGTACTTC. Protein sequence: CSASVLAGEQYF.

This chain links TRBV11-2 with TRBJ2-3; 7 bases align to TRBD2. The germline CDR1 and CDR2 sequences are SGHAT and FQNNGV. This CDR3 is 15 amino acids long. V shed 0 bases and J 7 bases; nucleotides not matched to a gene: 7. CDR3 protein: CASSLEVAGGNTQYF. CDR3 nucleotide sequence: TGTGCCAGCAGCTTAGAAGTAGCCGGGGGGAATACGCAGTATTTT.

The V gene is TRBV19, the J gene TRBJ1-2, with TRBD1 identical over 7 bases. Germline loops: CDR1 LNHDA, CDR2 SQIVND (reference sequence). The CDR3 contains 13 residues. In nucleotides, the CDR3 is TGTGCTACAACCGGGACAGAGGAGTATGGCTACACCTTC. This encodes CATTGTEEYGYTF. The variable domain in full, with the rest retrieved from reference TRBV19 and TRBJ1-2, is DGGITQSPKYLFRKEGQNVTLSCEQNLNHDAMYWYRQDPGQGLRLIYYSQIVNDFQKGDIAEGYSVSREKKESFPLTVTSAQKNPTAFYLCATTGTEEYGYTFGSGTRLTVV.

The chain carries TRBV5-6 and TRBJ2-1; 10 nucleotides match TRBD1. The V gene end was trimmed by 4 bases and the J gene end by 8 bases; junction bases not matched to a gene: 15. This CDR3 spans 17 amino acids. Germline loops: CDR1 SGHDT, CDR2 YYEEEE. CDR3 coding DNA: TGTGCCAGCAGCATCCTAACCGGGACAGGGGATGTAGATGAGCAGTTCTTC. Protein sequence: CASSILTGTGDVDEQFF.

The chain has TRBV9 and TRBJ2-3; D not certain. Germline V gene sequence: CDR1 SGDLS, CDR2 YYNGEE. The CDR3 has 15 amino acids. V shed 0 bases and J shed 2 bases, with 10 bases lying between them. The CDR3 region has the DNA TGTGCCAGCAGCGTAGGGGTCGGAAACACAGATACGCAGTATTTT. Protein product: CASSVGVGNTDTQYF.

The chain has TRBV5-6 and TRBJ2-7; TRBD1 matches at 10 bases. Germline lookup yields CDR1 SGHDT and CDR2 YYEEEE. With V trimmed by 3 bases and J by 1 base, 10 bases remained unmatched. The length of the CDR3 is 17 residues. DNA of the CDR3: TGTGCCAGCAGCTCCCTTCTGACAGGGGGCATGTCCTACGAGCAGTACTTC. This sequence encodes CASSSLLTGGMSYEQYF.

The V call is TRBV12-3 or TRBV12-4, the J call TRBJ2-3; tentative D call: TRBD1 (6 bases). Between the trimmed V and J ends, which lost 6 bases and 6 bases, there was a span of 16 bases. The CDR3 spans 14 residues. CDR3 protein: CASSRGHQSDTQYF. CDR3 nucleotides: TGTGCCAGCAGCCGGGGACACCAATCCGATACGCAGTATTTT.

The chain links TRBV12-3 or TRBV12-4 to TRBJ1-5; D remains unclear. The CDR3 sequence is 14 residues long. V gave up 3 bases and J gave up 3 bases, with 9 bases separating them. The CDR3 DNA reads TGTGCCAGCAGTTTTCGGGCCTACAATCAGCCCCAGCATTTT. It is translated as CASSFRAYNQPQHF.

This clonotype was seen just once. The J gene is TRBJ1-3, the V gene TRBV27; D gene unclear. V lost 1 base and J lost 4, with 11 bases in between. The V gene's germline CDR1 is MNHEY and CDR2 SMNVEV (reference sequence). The length of the CDR3 is 15 residues. The CDR3 spells CASSLFRGRGNTIYF. CDR3 nucleotide sequence: TGTGCCAGCAGTTTATTTCGGGGTCGGGGAAACACCATATATTTT.

V is TRBV6-5 and J is TRBJ2-6; TRBD2 might be the D (6 bases). Trimming pared 0 bases from V and 0 bases from J, leaving 9 bases between. Germline lookup yields CDR1 MNHEY and CDR2 SVGAGI. The CDR3 runs to 17 residues. Here the CDR3 DNA reads TGTGCCAGCAGTTACTCTAGGAGGGGCTCTGGGGCCAACGTCCTGACTTTC. Translating it yields CASSYSRRGSGANVLTF.

V is TRBV19 and J is TRBJ1-5; 7 bases line up with TRBD1. This CDR3 spans 15 amino acids. CDR1 and CDR2 (germline): LNHDA, SQIVND (reference sequence). Losses at the gene ends were 5 bases for V and 6 bases for J; bases not matched to a gene: 10. CDR3 sequence (DNA): TGTGCCAGTAGTCGGGGGACAGAGGAAATTCAGCCCCAGCATTTT. It encodes CASSRGTEEIQPQHF.

This sequence joins TRBV20-1 and TRBJ1-5, with TRBD1 identical over 8 bases. Germline V gene lookup returns CDR1 DFQATT and CDR2 SNEGSKA (reference sequence). This CDR3 contains 13 residues. The V and J ends lost 4 bases and 7 bases, in that order; junction bases with no gene match: 6. The CDR3 nucleotides read TGCAGTGCTACGACAGGGGCCCAACAGCCCCAGCATTTT. It codes for CSATTGAQQPQHF.